Below are 20 T cell receptor beta chains sequenced from a single sample in a study of T cell responses to AZD1222 COVID-19 vaccine. TCRdb keeps only in-frame clones here, not all; method: immunoSEQ multiplex PCR. The sample has around 140,000 clones, around nine tenths seen once. The sequenced sample was peripheral blood, obtained on day 0 of AZD1222 vaccination. The receptor source for this set is an adult in good health.

The gene calls are TRBV28 and TRBJ1-1; D gene unclear. V was cut by 3 bases and J by 4 bases, with 12 bases left in between. This CDR3 is 14 amino acids long. CDR1 is MDHEN and CDR2 is SYDVKM in the germline V gene. The CDR3 here is CASSFRLLTTEAFF. DNA of the CDR3: TGTGCCAGCAGTTTTAGGCTTTTGACCACTGAAGCTTTCTTT.

The rearrangement uses TRBV28 and TRBJ1-1, with D possibly TRBD1 on 5 matching bases. V was trimmed by 11 bases and J by 5 bases, leaving 15 bases between them. CDR1 and CDR2 (germline): MDHEN, SYDVKM. The CDR3 is 12 amino acids. The CDR3 reads CAGGDPATEAFF. For the CDR3, the DNA is TGTGCCGGCGGGGACCCGGCGACTGAAGCTTTCTTT.

V is TRBV5-6 and J is TRBJ1-2, with TRBD1 identical over 8 bases. The CDR3 runs to 16 residues. CDR1 is SGHDT and CDR2 is YYEEEE in the germline V gene. V lost 1 base to trimming and J lost 5 bases; unmatched junction nucleotides: 10. The CDR3 DNA reads TGTGCCAGCAGCTTGTTACGGGACAGGCTATCTTATGGCTACACCTTC. Amino acids: CASSLLRDRLSYGYTF.

The V and J genes are TRBV3-1 (or the pseudogene TRBV3-2) and TRBJ1-1, with 7 bases that match TRBD1. This CDR3 is built from 15 residues. With 3 bases clipped from V and 6 bases from J, the junction kept 10 bases outside the gene matches. Germline CDR1 reads LGHDT; CDR2 reads YNNKEL (reference sequence). CDR3 nucleotide sequence: TGTGCCAGCAGCCACCTGACCACAGGGGCGCCTGAAGCTTTCTTT. It specifies CASSHLTTGAPEAFF.

The chain has TRBV6-5 and TRBJ2-1; no clear D gene. The CDR3 contains 15 residues. Trimming removed 2 bases at V and 9 bases at J, with 17 bases between. The V gene's germline CDR1 is MNHEY and CDR2 SVGAGI. The CDR3: CASSYTTSLPGEQFF. DNA for the CDR3: TGTGCCAGCAGTTACACGACCAGTCTCCCGGGTGAGCAGTTCTTC.

The chain combines TRBV20-1 with TRBJ1-1; D is undetermined. The length of the CDR3 is 11 residues. The germline V gene encodes CDR1 DFQATT and CDR2 SNEGSKA (reference sequence). V lost 6 bases, J lost 6 bases, and 11 bases lay in between. CDR3: CSAPKRPEAFF. The CDR3 DNA is TGCAGTGCCCCTAAAAGGCCTGAAGCTTTCTTT.

Only a few counts were recorded for this clone. This chain joins TRBV6-2 or TRBV6-3 and TRBJ1-1; no clear D. V was cut by 5 bases and J by 2 bases, with 9 bases left in between. This CDR3 spans 13 amino acids. Germline CDR1 is MNHEY and CDR2 is SVGEGT. The CDR3 loop reads CASSRSDNTEAFF. CDR3 bases: TGTGCCAGCAGTCGTTCGGATAACACTGAAGCTTTCTTT.

This chain connects TRBV18 to TRBJ1-2; 7 bases agree with TRBD1. V trimming: 8 bases; J trimming: 2 bases; junction bases outside the gene matches: 5. From germline, CDR1 is KGHSH and CDR2 LQKENI. This CDR3 contains 13 residues. The CDR3 reads CASTPGQNYGYTF. The CDR3 DNA sequence: TGTGCCAGCACCCCGGGACAGAACTATGGCTACACCTTC. Based on the CDR3 plus reference TRBV18 and TRBJ1-2, the full variable domain is NAGVMQNPRHLVRRRGQEARLRCSPMKGHSHVYWYRQLPEEGLKFMVYLQKENIIDESGMPKERFSAEFPKEGPSILRIQQVVRGDSAAYFCASTPGQNYGYTFGSGTRLTVV.

The chain is built from TRBV20-1 and TRBJ2-1, with 7 bases lining up with TRBD2. Germline V gene sequence: CDR1 DFQATT, CDR2 SNEGSKA (reference sequence). Losses at the gene ends were 3 bases for V and 3 bases for J; bases not matched to a gene: 2. This CDR3 is built from 13 residues. The CDR3, as DNA: TGCAGTGCTAGTGGCGGGAGCTACAATGAGCAGTTCTTC. The encoded protein is CSASGGSYNEQFF.

The V and J genes are TRBV29-1 and TRBJ2-7, with TRBD2 identical over 14 bases. The germline V gene has CDR1 SQVTM and CDR2 ANQGSEA. The CDR3 contains 15 residues. V shed 3 bases and J 7 bases; nucleotides not matched to a gene: 8. The CDR3 DNA follows: TGCAGCGTTGATGGCTCCGGGACTAGCGGGGGTGAGCAGTACTTC. Protein product: CSVDGSGTSGGEQYF.

The chain combines TRBV6-5 with TRBJ2-5; D gene uncertain. V was trimmed by 8 bases and J by 4 bases, leaving 8 bases between them. From germline, CDR1 is MNHEY and CDR2 SVGAGI. The CDR3 has 11 residues. CDR3 amino acids: CASADPETQYF. The CDR3 region has the DNA TGTGCCAGCGCCGATCCAGAGACCCAGTACTTC.

V is TRBV5-1 and J is TRBJ1-3, with D possibly matching TRBD1 (6 bases). This CDR3 has 16 residues. Trimming cost V 3 bases and J 0 bases, with 13 bases left between them. From germline, CDR1 is SGHRS and CDR2 YFSETQ. The CDR3 nucleotides are TGCGCCAGCAGCTATGGGGGCCCTAGCTCTGGAAACACCATATATTTT. It encodes CASSYGGPSSGNTIYF.

The V gene is TRBV19, the J gene TRBJ1-4, with a tentative D call TRBD1 (5 bases). The V end was cut by 5 bases, the J end by 0 bases, with 10 bases between. This CDR3 is built from 15 residues. CDR1 is LNHDA, CDR2 SQIVND, per germline (reference sequence). This chain's CDR3 is CASSASGPTNEKLFF. The CDR3 DNA follows: TGTGCCAGTAGTGCCTCAGGGCCAACTAATGAAAAACTGTTTTTT.

The chain recombines TRBV27 with TRBJ1-1; D not certain. The CDR3 runs 14 residues. Trimming took 1 base from V and 1 from J, leaving 7 bases between them. Germline V gene sequence: CDR1 MNHEY, CDR2 SMNVEV (reference sequence). CDR3 region: CASSLWASNTEAFF. CDR3 DNA: TGTGCCAGCAGTTTATGGGCCTCGAACACTGAAGCTTTCTTT.

The CDR3 is CASSLDFQGPTEAFF. DNA for the CDR3: TGTGCCAGCAGCTTAGATTTCCAGGGGCCCACTGAAGCTTTCTTT. The chain uses TRBV7-2 and TRBJ1-1; D might be TRBD1 (6 bases). V shed 1 base and J shed 4 bases, with 13 bases lying between them. The germline CDR1 and CDR2 sequences are SGHTA and FQGNSA. The CDR3 has 15 residues.

The chain has TRBV11-3 and TRBJ1-2; TRBD1 matches at 9 bases. The CDR3 spans 15 residues. Germline lookup yields CDR1 SGHNT and CDR2 YENEEA. V lost 5 bases to trimming and J lost 7 bases; unmatched junction nucleotides: 11. The CDR3 is CASSPGQGWNSGYTF. CDR3 nucleotide sequence: TGTGCCAGCAGCCCCGGACAGGGGTGGAATTCTGGCTACACCTTC.

This clone was counted a single time. V usage is TRBV7-2 and J usage is TRBJ1-6; TRBD1 matches at 10 bases. The CDR3 covers 18 residues. Germline lookup yields CDR1 SGHTA and CDR2 FQGNSA. The trim removed 3 bases at V and 0 bases at J, leaving 5 bases unmatched. This chain's CDR3 is CASSLGTGVFSYNSPLHF. The CDR3 DNA is TGTGCCAGCAGCTTGGGGACAGGGGTGTTCTCCTATAATTCACCCCTCCACTTT. The whole variable domain, remainder taken from reference TRBV7-2 and TRBJ1-6, is GAGVSQSPSNKVTEKGKDVELRCDPISGHTALYWYRQSLGQGLEFLIYFQGNSAPDKSGLPSDRFSAERTGGSVSTLTIQRTQQEDSAVYLCASSLGTGVFSYNSPLHFGNGTRLTVT.

The chain carries TRBV27 and TRBJ1-4, with a weak D call TRBD1 (5 bases). The CDR3 loop spans 12 amino acids. V lost 2 bases, J lost 12 bases, and 10 bases lay in between. Germline-derived CDR1 and CDR2 are MNHEY and SMNVEV (reference sequence). The CDR3 region has the DNA TGTGCCAGCAGTTTAGGGGGTAGGGAACTGTTTTTT. It is translated as CASSLGGRELFF. Together with reference TRBV27 and TRBJ1-4, the CDR3 gives the full variable domain: EAQVTQNPRYLITVTGKKLTVTCSQNMNHEYMSWYRQDPGLGLRQIYYSMNVEVTDKGDVPEGYKVSRKEKRNFPLILESPSPNQTSLYFCASSLGGRELFFGSGTQLSVL.

The gene calls are TRBV5-1 and TRBJ2-5; D might be TRBD1 (5 bases). This CDR3 contains 14 residues. V was pared by 4 bases and J by 5 bases, with 15 bases between. CDR1 SGHRS and CDR2 YFSETQ come from the germline V gene. This CDR3 reads CASSVGQIRETQYF. CDR3 nucleotides: TGCGCCAGCAGCGTGGGGCAGATCAGGGAGACCCAGTACTTC.

In its sample, this clone was seen once. This rearrangement joins TRBV5-5 to TRBJ1-2; no reliable D call. Per germline, CDR1 SGHKS and CDR2 YYEKEE (reference sequence). The CDR3 has 13 residues. V gave up 0 bases and J gave up 8 bases, with 11 bases separating them. CDR3 sequence reads: CASSLVTDGGYTF. The CDR3 DNA is TGTGCCAGCAGCTTGGTGACGGACGGCGGCTACACCTTC. The variable domain in full, completed from reference TRBV5-5 and TRBJ1-2, reads DAGVTQSPTHLIKTRGQQVTLRCSPISGHKSVSWYQQVLGQGPQFIFQYYEKEERGRGNFPDRFSARQFPNYSSELNVNALLLGDSALYLCASSLVTDGGYTFGSGTRLTVV.